This is a list of T cell receptor beta chains from one sample in a study of long-term antiretroviral therapy in people with HIV. Assay used: immunoSEQ multiplex PCR; TCRdb lists only in-frame clones, some missing. Among 35,000 to 45,000 clones, around 94% were seen once, and the ten largest hold 3.6%. Specimen: unsorted PBMCs, collected 4.1 years after starting antiretroviral therapy. The origin of the receptors is a woman between 50 and 59 years old with HIV. Both conserved end residues are part of each CDR3. The D gene is left open where the match is weak. Expanded clones are given a class, and other clones once, few, many or no size at all.

v_call,cdr3_length,j_call,d_call,clone_size,cdr3_nt,cdr3_aa
TRBV18,15,TRBJ2-7,NA,NA,TGTGCCAGCTCACCTCCGGACAGGAGGGATTACGAGCAGTACTTC,CASSPPDRRDYEQYF
TRBV7-3,15,TRBJ2-5,TRBD2,once,TGTGCCAGCAGCCTAGAAGGACTAGCTCCAGAGACCCAGTACTTC,CASSLEGLAPETQYF
TRBV19,13,TRBJ1-2,NA,NA,TGTGCCAGTAGTATAGGAAGTGCAAATGGCTACACCTTC,CASSIGSANGYTF
TRBV6-1,15,TRBJ1-5,NA,once,TGTGCCAGCAGTGTGTGGCCTTATAGCAATCAGCCCCAGCATTTT,CASSVWPYSNQPQHF
TRBV19,15,TRBJ2-5,NA,NA,TGTGCCAGTAGTAGGACCGGAGCCATGGGGAAGACCCAGTACTTC,CASSRTGAMGKTQYF
TRBV5-1,15,TRBJ2-7,NA,NA,TGCGCCAGCAGCTTGGAGGCGGGGCGGAGCTACGAGCAGTACTTC,CASSLEAGRSYEQYF
TRBV29-1,13,TRBJ1-1,NA,NA,TGCAGCGTTGAGTCGATGGGTAACACTGAAGCTTTCTTT,CSVESMGNTEAFF
TRBV5-4,16,TRBJ2-6,NA,NA,TGTGCCAGCAGCTTAGGGGGAGCGACTGGGGCCAACGTCCTGACTTTC,CASSLGGATGANVLTF
TRBV5-1,13,TRBJ2-2,NA,once,TGCGCCAGCAGCTTGATGGACACCGGGGAGCTGTTTTTT,CASSLMDTGELFF
TRBV4-3,16,TRBJ2-5,TRBD2,NA,TGCGCCAGCAGCCAAGGGCGCCCAGCGGGGTTAGAGACCCAGTACTTC,CASSQGRPAGLETQYF
TRBV27,18,TRBJ2-5,NA,NA,TGTGCCAGCAGTTTATCGCCGGGGCTAGCAGGCACCAGAGAGACCCAGTACTTC,CASSLSPGLAGTRETQYF
TRBV19,14,TRBJ1-5,TRBD1,NA,TGTGCCAGTCAGGACAGGGGAAGGAATCAGCCCCAGCATTTT,CASQDRGRNQPQHF
TRBV10-3,13,TRBJ1-5,NA,NA,TGTGCCATCAGTGAGTCGTCCAATCAGCCCCAGCATTTT,CAISESSNQPQHF
TRBV29-1,15,TRBJ1-2,TRBD1,once,TGCAGCGTTGAGGGGACAGGGTATGGAACAGATGGCTACACCTTC,CSVEGTGYGTDGYTF
TRBV2,11,TRBJ2-5,TRBD2,NA,TGTGCCCCCCACTGGGGGGGGACCCAGTACTTC,CAPHWGGTQYF
TRBV4-3,15,TRBJ2-3,NA,NA,TGCGCCAGCAGCCCGGTAGGGGGGTTCACAGATACGCAGTATTTT,CASSPVGGFTDTQYF
TRBV14,13,TRBJ1-1,NA,NA,TGTGCCAGCAGCCCCAGGGTTTACACTGAAGCTTTCTTT,CASSPRVYTEAFF
TRBV18,13,TRBJ1-1,TRBD1,NA,TGTGCCAGCTCACCTAGGGGGCAGAATGAAGCTTTCTTT,CASSPRGQNEAFF
TRBV5-5,13,TRBJ2-7,NA,NA,TGTGCCAGCAGCTTGGACGGAACTTACGAGCAGTACTTC,CASSLDGTYEQYF
TRBV7-9,15,TRBJ2-7,NA,NA,TGTGCCAGCAGCTTAGTTACAGGAAATGGCTACGAGCAGTACTTC,CASSLVTGNGYEQYF
TRBV9,14,TRBJ2-1,NA,NA,TGTGCCAGCAGCGTTGGAGGCCACGACAATGAGCAGTTCTTC,CASSVGGHDNEQFF
TRBV9,14,TRBJ2-7,TRBD1,NA,TGTGCCAGCAGCGCCGACAGGGGCTTCTACGAGCAGTACTTC,CASSADRGFYEQYF
TRBV6-5,15,TRBJ2-1,NA,NA,TGTGCCAGCAGTTACCGGCAGGGACACTACAATGAGCAGTTCTTC,CASSYRQGHYNEQFF
TRBV6-6,14,TRBJ1-6,NA,NA,TGTGCCAGCAGTTTATTAGGGCCAAATTCACCCCTCCACTTT,CASSLLGPNSPLHF
TRBV5-6,16,TRBJ1-2,NA,NA,TGTGCCAGCAGCTTGGCCGGCGGGACCCGAAACTATGGCTACACCTTC,CASSLAGGTRNYGYTF
TRBV7-9,15,TRBJ1-1,NA,NA,TGTGCCAGCAGCTTCGGGCGCAGGGTTTGGGGTGAAGCTTTCTTT,CASSFGRRVWGEAFF
TRBV11-1,14,TRBJ1-1,TRBD1,NA,TGTGCCAGCAGCAGACAGGGAGGTAACACTGAAGCTTTCTTT,CASSRQGGNTEAFF
TRBV19,13,TRBJ2-7,TRBD1,NA,TGTGCCAGTAGTCGGACAGGGAGCTACGAGCAGTACTTC,CASSRTGSYEQYF
TRBV5-4,12,TRBJ1-2,NA,NA,TGTGCCAGCAGCTTGGGAGTAGATGGCTACACCTTC,CASSLGVDGYTF
TRBV19,21,TRBJ1-1,TRBD1,NA,TGTGCCAGTAGTATGCCCGTCGGCCCCTTACCGGGACAGGGGGCAAACACTGAAGCTTTCTTT,CASSMPVGPLPGQGANTEAFF
TRBV7-9,15,TRBJ1-1,NA,once,TGTGCCAGCAGCTCCGGAACGGGGGACGGTACTGAAGCTTTCTTT,CASSSGTGDGTEAFF
TRBV7-8,16,TRBJ1-2,NA,NA,TGTGCCAGCAGCTTAGGGCTAGAGGGAAGTGGCTATGGCTACACCTTC,CASSLGLEGSGYGYTF
TRBV5-1,13,TRBJ1-5,NA,NA,TGCGCCAGCAGCTTGACGACGGATCAGCCCCAGCATTTT,CASSLTTDQPQHF
TRBV14,15,TRBJ2-2,NA,NA,TGTGCCAGCAGCCTATTTGCAGGGTACAGCGGGGAGCTGTTTTTT,CASSLFAGYSGELFF
TRBV7-6,17,TRBJ1-6,TRBD1,NA,TGTGCCAGCAGCGAACGACAGGGGGGATTGTATAATTCACCCCTCCACTTT,CASSERQGGLYNSPLHF
TRBV15,15,TRBJ1-3,NA,NA,TGTGCCACCAGCAGAGAAGGCTACTCTGGAAACACCATATATTTT,CATSREGYSGNTIYF
TRBV27,16,TRBJ1-2,NA,NA,TGTGCCAGCAGGCCTTGGGGCGAAAGGGGGGGCTATGGCTACACCTTC,CASRPWGERGGYGYTF
TRBV7-2,17,TRBJ2-1,TRBD2,NA,TGTGCCAGCAGCTTAGGATTAGGCGGGGGGCGGTACAATGAGCAGTTCTTC,CASSLGLGGGRYNEQFF
TRBV5-6,17,TRBJ1-5,NA,NA,TGTGCCAGCACCGCGTGTCAGGACAAGAATCCGGGGCAGCCCCAGCATTTT,CASTACQDKNPGQPQHF
TRBV9,13,TRBJ1-2,NA,NA,TGTGCCAGCAGCGTAACGGGTAACTATGGCTACACCTTC,CASSVTGNYGYTF
TRBV7-6,14,TRBJ2-5,NA,NA,TGTGCCAGCAGCTTAGCGGTCTTGCCAGAGACCCAGTACTTC,CASSLAVLPETQYF
TRBV7-9,13,TRBJ1-2,NA,NA,TGTGCCAGCAGCTTACAGGTTTCCTATGGCTACACCTTC,CASSLQVSYGYTF
TRBV10-3,13,TRBJ2-7,TRBD1,NA,TGTGCCATCAACGAGGCAGGGGGCAACGAGCAGTACTTC,CAINEAGGNEQYF
TRBV27,14,TRBJ1-4,TRBD1,NA,TGTGCCAGCAGTCCCGCTAGGGGGCGCGGAAAACTGTTTTTT,CASSPARGRGKLFF
TRBV2,14,TRBJ1-3,NA,NA,TGTGCCAGCAGCCCAAGCACCTCTGGAAACACCATATATTTT,CASSPSTSGNTIYF